These 31 T cell receptor beta chains were all obtained from the same sample, sequenced in a study of CXCR3-negative and CXCR3-positive naive CD8 T cells. These receptors' antigens are unknown. All TRB cDNA libraries came from 5' RACE performed with UMI labels. TCRdb re-called the 5' RACE reads; one entry per CDR3 protein, DNA not given. Its listing shows about 60,000 distinct CDR3 sequences. Findings and limits, study-wide: Against CXCR3-negative naive cells, CXCR3-positive naive cells showed more hydrophobic TRB CDR3s.

Sequenced material: naive CXCR3+ CD8+ T cells from blood. Regarding subset: CD45RO-CCR7+CD27+CD95- naive CD8+ T cells expressing CXCR3 (TNR3+). These receptors all come from a human donor in good health. Some clones in this sample may be carry-over from other donors' samples.

The chain is built from TRBV6-2 or TRBV6-3 and TRBJ2-1. Germline V gene sequence: CDR1 MNHEY, CDR2 SVGEGT. This CDR3 comprises 12 residues. The CDR3 is CASSYADNEQFF.

The CDR3 region is CASSPRTESSYEQYF. The V call is TRBV18, the J call TRBJ2-7. Germline V lookup: CDR1 KGHSH, CDR2 LQKENI. This CDR3 contains 15 residues.

The genes are TRBV5-1 and TRBJ2-5. Looked up from germline, CDR1 is SGHRS and CDR2 is YFSETQ. This CDR3 has 13 amino acids. CDR3 protein: CASSPDEGETQYF.

This chain connects TRBV13 to TRBJ2-4; lacking DNA, the TRBD2 call made by TCRdb goes unchecked. From germline, CDR1 is PRHDT and CDR2 FYEKMQ (reference sequence). This CDR3 is 16 amino acids long. The CDR3 loop reads CASSLRSGRGRNIQYF.

The chain uses TRBV4-3 and TRBJ2-7; lacking DNA, the TRBD1 call made by TCRdb goes unchecked. Germline lookup yields CDR1 LGHNA and CDR2 YSLEER. This CDR3 spans 16 amino acids. CDR3 residues: CASSQITGTGAYEQYF.

V usage is TRBV4-3 and J usage is TRBJ2-7. The germline gives CDR1 LGHNA, CDR2 YSLEER. CDR3 length: 12 amino acids. The CDR3 region is CASSQDPGEQYF.

V is TRBV7-9 and J is TRBJ1-1. The length of the CDR3 is 14 residues. The germline V gene has CDR1 SEHNR and CDR2 FQNEAQ (reference sequence). This CDR3 is CASSSTSLNTEAFF.

The chain couples TRBV7-3 to TRBJ1-1; checking the TCRdb D call of TRBD1 is not possible without DNA. The CDR3 totals 15 residues. Per the germline V gene, CDR1 is SGHTA and CDR2 is FQGTGA. This chain's CDR3 is CASSLTTGLHTEAFF.

The chain couples TRBV9 to TRBJ1-1. Germline loops: CDR1 SGDLS, CDR2 YYNGEE. The CDR3 length is 15 residues. CDR3 region: CASSGPSGQNTEAFF.

This chain links TRBV20-1 with TRBJ2-1; the TCRdb D gene call, TRBD2, has no DNA to confirm it. Looked up from germline, CDR1 is DFQATT and CDR2 is SNEGSKA (reference sequence). The CDR3 has 18 amino acids. The CDR3 region is CSARSQGLADTYANEQFF.

The chain couples TRBV11-3 to TRBJ2-2. Germline CDR1 SGHNT, CDR2 YENEEA. The CDR3 runs 12 residues. CDR3: CASSPTAGELFF. Drawing the rest from reference TRBV11-3 and TRBJ2-2, the complete variable domain is EAGVVQSPRYKIIEKKQPVAFWCNPISGHNTLYWYLQNLGQGPELLIRYENEEAVDDSQLPKDRFSAERLKGVDSTLKIQPAELGDSAVYLCASSPTAGELFFGEGSRLTVL.

The chain recombines TRBV28 with TRBJ1-1; TCRdb names TRBD1, which stays unverified in the absence of DNA. Looked up from germline, CDR1 is MDHEN and CDR2 is SYDVKM. CDR3 length: 12 residues. The CDR3 loop reads CASRNRGPEAFF. Combining the CDR3 with reference TRBV28 and TRBJ1-1 gives the whole variable domain DVKVTQSSRYLVKRTGEKVFLECVQDMDHENMFWYRQDPGLGLRLIYFSYDVKMKEKGDIPEGYSVSREKKERFSLILESASTNQTSMYLCASRNRGPEAFFGQGTRLTVV.

The V and J genes are TRBV6-2 or TRBV6-3 and TRBJ2-7; TCRdb gives TRBD1 as the D gene, but with no DNA this cannot be confirmed. Germline loops: CDR1 MNHEY, CDR2 SVGEGT. The CDR3 contains 15 residues. CDR3 residues: CASSYMDRSWDEQYF.

V usage is TRBV19 and J usage is TRBJ1-1. CDR3 length: 11 residues. Germline V gene lookup returns CDR1 LNHDA and CDR2 SQIVND (reference sequence). CDR3 amino acids: CASGAGGEAFF. The full variable domain, with the rest looked up from reference TRBV19 and TRBJ1-1, is DGGITQSPKYLFRKEGQNVTLSCEQNLNHDAMYWYRQDPGQGLRLIYYSQIVNDFQKGDIAEGYSVSREKKESFPLTVTSAQKNPTAFYLCASGAGGEAFFGQGTRLTVV.

J is TRBJ2-1 and V is TRBV5-5; TCRdb selects TRBD2, and the lack of DNA leaves this call unchecked. Germline V gives CDR1 SGHKS, CDR2 YYEKEE (reference sequence). CDR3 length: 15 amino acids. The CDR3 is CASSLVLHTIDEQFF.

This chain uses TRBV19 with TRBJ1-6. The germline gives CDR1 LNHDA, CDR2 SQIVND (reference sequence). The CDR3 has 13 amino acids. The CDR3 region is CASSIDPASPLHF.

J is TRBJ2-1 and V is TRBV11-2. The germline V gene has CDR1 SGHAT and CDR2 FQNNGV. This CDR3 has 12 residues. The CDR3 protein is CASRGIIGEQFF.

The chain combines TRBV6-5 with TRBJ2-7; TCRdb returns TRBD1, unconfirmable since there is no DNA. The CDR3 spans 15 residues. Germline-derived CDR1 and CDR2 are MNHEY and SVGAGI. The CDR3 sequence: CASTWSGGASYEQYF.

The chain recombines TRBV5-6 with TRBJ1-5. The length of the CDR3 is 14 residues. The germline V gene encodes CDR1 SGHDT and CDR2 YYEEEE. CDR3 amino acids: CASSWGGEARTQHF.

The chain is built from TRBV27 and TRBJ1-1; no DNA is available, so the TRBD1 call from TCRdb remains unchecked. The V gene's germline CDR1 is MNHEY and CDR2 SMNVEV (reference sequence). CDR3 length: 16 residues. CDR3 in amino acids: CASSYQGGSWRTEAFF.

The J gene is TRBJ1-6, the V gene TRBV7-9. Germline values: CDR1 SEHNR, CDR2 FQNEAQ (reference sequence). This CDR3 is built from 15 residues. The CDR3 reads CASSHIRAENSPLHF.

The chain joins TRBV6-2 or TRBV6-3 to TRBJ1-1. This CDR3 is 14 amino acids long. The germline V gene encodes CDR1 MNHEY and CDR2 SVGEGT. CDR3 amino acids: CASSYVQTNTEAFF.

The rearrangement uses TRBV6-5 and TRBJ1-3. The length of the CDR3 is 14 residues. The germline V gene encodes CDR1 MNHEY and CDR2 SVGAGI. The CDR3 protein is CASSYLGSGNTIYF.

V gene TRBV7-6 combines with J gene TRBJ2-5; TCRdb's D call, TRBD1, is unchecked because there is no DNA. The CDR3 is 14 residues long. Germline CDR1 SGHVS, CDR2 FNYEAQ. The CDR3 region is CASSSTGGEETQYF.

This chain joins TRBV6-6 and TRBJ2-3; without DNA, the TCRdb call of TRBD2 cannot be checked. The CDR3 is 16 amino acids. Germline loops: CDR1 MNHNY, CDR2 SVGAGI (reference sequence). This CDR3 reads CASSQIISGGADTQYF.

V and J are TRBV7-9 and TRBJ2-7; the D gene TCRdb calls, TRBD2, cannot be checked with no DNA. The germline CDR1 and CDR2 sequences are SEHNR and FQNEAQ (reference sequence). The CDR3 totals 13 residues. The CDR3 sequence: CASSPYRAGEQYF.

The chain recombines TRBV27 with TRBJ1-2; checking the TCRdb D call of TRBD1 is not possible without DNA. CDR1 and CDR2 from the germline V gene are MNHEY and SMNVEV (reference sequence). The CDR3 runs 14 residues. The CDR3 here is CASSLRGTNYGYTF.

The chain couples TRBV4-3 to TRBJ2-1; without DNA, the TCRdb call of TRBD1 cannot be checked. CDR3 size: 15 residues. CDR1 and CDR2 from the germline V gene are LGHNA and YSLEER. This chain's CDR3 is CASRQKRTGAGEQFF.

The chain has TRBV9 and TRBJ2-1; the TCRdb D gene call, TRBD1, has no DNA to confirm it. The V gene's germline CDR1 is SGDLS and CDR2 YYNGEE. This CDR3 has 15 residues. CDR3 protein: CASSVAGTVNNEQFF.

The chain has TRBV7-9 and TRBJ2-7; lacking DNA, the TRBD1 call made by TCRdb goes unchecked. There are 16 residues in the CDR3. Germline lookup yields CDR1 SEHNR and CDR2 FQNEAQ (reference sequence). CDR3 sequence reads: CASSLVGTGQDYEQYF.

The chain combines TRBV20-1 with TRBJ2-1; as DNA is missing, the TRBD1 call by TCRdb cannot be tested. The CDR3 length is 17 residues. Germline CDR1 DFQATT, CDR2 SNEGSKA (reference sequence). This CDR3 reads CSARDSSGGGFSYEQFF.